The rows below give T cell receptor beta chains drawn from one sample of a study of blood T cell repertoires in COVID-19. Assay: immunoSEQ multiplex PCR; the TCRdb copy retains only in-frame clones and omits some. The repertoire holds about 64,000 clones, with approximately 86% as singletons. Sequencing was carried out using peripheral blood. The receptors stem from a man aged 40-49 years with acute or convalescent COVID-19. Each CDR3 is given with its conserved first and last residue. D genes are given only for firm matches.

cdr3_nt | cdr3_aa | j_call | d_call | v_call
TGTGCCAGTAGTATAGACTACAGGATTCCGACTGAAGCTTTCTTT | CASSIDYRIPTEAFF | TRBJ1-1 | - | TRBV19
TGTGCCAGCAGCCCGGGATTTTATGGCTACACCTTC | CASSPGFYGYTF | TRBJ1-2 | - | TRBV7-8
TGCAGCGTCGTCCCGGGGGAAGGGACCCAGTACTTC | CSVVPGEGTQYF | TRBJ2-5 | - | TRBV29-1
TGTGCCACCAGTGATGGGACAGGGGACTATGGCTACACCTTC | CATSDGTGDYGYTF | TRBJ1-2 | TRBD1 | TRBV24-1
TGTGCCAGCAGCTTGGGCAGTAGCACAGATACGCAGTATTTT | CASSLGSSTDTQYF | TRBJ2-3 | - | TRBV11-3
TGTGCCAGCAGCTATACAACGAACACTGAAGCTTTCTTT | CASSYTTNTEAFF | TRBJ1-1 | - | TRBV7-3
TGTGCCAGCAGCATACGACAGGGGACCAGCCACGAGCAGTACTTC | CASSIRQGTSHEQYF | TRBJ2-7 | TRBD1 | TRBV11-1
TGTGCCAGCAGCCGAGGGGGACAGTTAACCAGGGTCGAGCAGTACTTC | CASSRGGQLTRVEQYF | TRBJ2-7 | TRBD1 | TRBV11-3
TGTGCCAGCAGTGAACTAAACAATCAGCCCCAGCATTTT | CASSELNNQPQHF | TRBJ1-5 | - | TRBV6-1
TGCGCCAGCAGCTTGGCCGGACAGGGGCTATATGGCTACACCTTC | CASSLAGQGLYGYTF | TRBJ1-2 | TRBD1 | TRBV5-1